Listed below are T cell receptor beta chains from one sample, sequenced in a study of blood T cell repertoires in COVID-19. TCRdb keeps only in-frame clones here, not all; method: immunoSEQ multiplex PCR. The data contain around 310,000 clones, approximately 90% of them singletons. Sequencing was performed on PBMCs or T cells enriched from blood (not recorded which). The origin of the receptors is a woman in her forties who had recovered from COVID-19. Each CDR3 is given with its conserved first and last residue. D genes are given only for firm matches. A row's size may be missing; if present it is once, few, many or a size class.

size,V,J,D,DNA,CDR3
once,TRBV6-2/TRBV6-3,TRBJ1-2,NA,TGTGCCAGCAGCTATTCATCCCGGGATAGTGGCTACACCTTC,CASSYSSRDSGYTF
NA,TRBV11-2,TRBJ1-4,NA,TGTGCCAGCAGCCACCGAGAGGGATGGCGGGAAAAACTGTTTTTT,CASSHREGWREKLFF
NA,TRBV4-3,TRBJ2-7,NA,TGCGCCAGCAGCCAAGATCGGGGGACAGAGTACGAGCAGTACTTC,CASSQDRGTEYEQYF
few,TRBV25-1,TRBJ2-2,TRBD1,TGTGCCAGCAGGGGACAGGGGGTGGCCGGGGAGCTGTTTTTT,CASRGQGVAGELFF
NA,TRBV25-1,TRBJ1-6,NA,TGTGCCAGCAGTGGTACAGTGAATAATTCACCCCTCCACTTT,CASSGTVNNSPLHF
NA,TRBV7-2,TRBJ1-2,NA,TGTGCCAGCAGCTCCACCTACAGGGAGGGGGGTGGCTACACCTTC,CASSSTYREGGGYTF
NA,TRBV18,TRBJ1-1,TRBD1,TGTGCCAGCTCACCACGGGACAGGGTGCCCACTGAAGCTTTCTTT,CASSPRDRVPTEAFF
few,TRBV15,TRBJ2-1,TRBD2,TGTGCCACCAGCAATAGCGGGCGTGAGCAGTTCTTC,CATSNSGREQFF
NA,TRBV7-2,TRBJ2-2,TRBD2,TGTGCCAGCAGCTCACTAGCGGGATTAACCGGGGAGCTGTTTTTT,CASSSLAGLTGELFF
NA,TRBV19,TRBJ1-6,NA,TGTGCCAGACACAGGGTTTGTGGGTATAATTCACCCCTCCACTTT,CARHRVCGYNSPLHF
NA,TRBV9,TRBJ2-3,NA,TGTGCCAGCAAGGCGGATACTAGCACAGATACGCAGTATTTT,CASKADTSTDTQYF
NA,TRBV5-1,TRBJ2-5,NA,TGCGCCAGCAGCTTGGCCTCCAGGGAGACCCAGTACTTC,CASSLASRETQYF
NA,TRBV10-3,TRBJ1-6,TRBD1,TGTGCCCCCTGGGACAGCTCCTATAATTCACCCCTCCACTTT,CAPWDSSYNSPLHF
NA,TRBV6-5,TRBJ2-1,NA,TGTGCCAGCAGTTACTCGGGGCCGACCTACAATGAGCAGTTCTTC,CASSYSGPTYNEQFF
few,TRBV7-9,TRBJ2-7,NA,TGTGCCAGCAGCTTAGTTGGAGAACGGAAGCAGTACTTC,CASSLVGERKQYF
once,TRBV7-9,TRBJ1-1,NA,TGTGCCAGCAGCTTAGACAGCTACACTGAAGCTTTCTTT,CASSLDSYTEAFF
NA,TRBV21-1,TRBJ2-7,NA,TGTGCCAGCAGCAAAGCGCTTTTGACGGAGTCGGACTCCTACGAGCAGTACTTC,CASSKALLTESDSYEQYF
NA,TRBV30,TRBJ1-2,TRBD1,TGTGCCTGGGACCCGGGACAGTTCTATGGCTACACCTTC,CAWDPGQFYGYTF
NA,TRBV6-2/TRBV6-3,TRBJ1-3,NA,TGTGCCAGCAGTTACGGATATGACAGACCTGGAAACACCATATATTTT,CASSYGYDRPGNTIYF
NA,TRBV30,TRBJ2-7,NA,TGTGCCTGGAGTGTGGGCAGGGGGGTGGAGCAGTACTTC,CAWSVGRGVEQYF
NA,TRBV7-2,TRBJ1-1,TRBD1,TGTGCCAGCAGCCCTCAGGTCCGACAGGGAATCGCTGAAGCTTTCTTT,CASSPQVRQGIAEAFF
NA,TRBV7-2,TRBJ2-1,NA,TGTGCCAGCAGCTTAAGCCTTAATGAGCAGTTCTTC,CASSLSLNEQFF
few,TRBV29-1,TRBJ2-7,NA,TGCAGCGGTGGACAGACCTACGAGCAGTACTTC,CSGGQTYEQYF
NA,TRBV7-9,TRBJ1-3,NA,TGTGCCAGCAGGGGGCCTGGAAACACCATATATTTT,CASRGPGNTIYF
NA,TRBV19,TRBJ2-2,TRBD1,TGTGCCAGTAACAGGGGCTCGTCGAACACCGGGGAGCTGTTTTTT,CASNRGSSNTGELFF
NA,TRBV7-2,TRBJ2-7,NA,TGTGCCAGCACCCGGGACTCGCCCTACGAGCAGTACTTC,CASTRDSPYEQYF
NA,TRBV7-9,TRBJ2-1,TRBD1,TGTGCCAGCAGCTTTGGACAGGACAGAAGCTCCTACAATGAGCAGTTCTTC,CASSFGQDRSSYNEQFF
NA,TRBV9,TRBJ2-2,TRBD2,TGTGCCAGCAGCCCCAGGGGGACTAGCGGCACCGGGGAGCTGTTTTTT,CASSPRGTSGTGELFF
NA,TRBV2,TRBJ2-7,TRBD1,TGTGCCAGCAGGTCCGGGACAGGGAGATTCTACGAGCAGTACTTC,CASRSGTGRFYEQYF
NA,TRBV6-5,TRBJ1-5,NA,TGTGCCAGCAGTTACAGCGTTAGCAATCAGCCCCAGCATTTT,CASSYSVSNQPQHF
NA,TRBV27,TRBJ2-5,NA,TGTGCCAGCTCTGCGCGTGGTTTGGAGACCCAGTACTTC,CASSARGLETQYF
few,TRBV5-1,TRBJ1-2,TRBD1,TGCGCCAGCAGCTTGATGGACAGGGCGGGTGGCTACACCTTC,CASSLMDRAGGYTF
NA,TRBV6-5,TRBJ1-6,NA,TGTGCCAGCAGTCCAGGGAAGCCCCTCCACTTT,CASSPGKPLHF
NA,TRBV4-1,TRBJ2-5,TRBD1,TGCGCCAGCAGCAAACCGGGACAGTTAAGGGAGACCCAGTACTTC,CASSKPGQLRETQYF
NA,TRBV3-1/TRBV3-2,TRBJ1-5,TRBD1,TGTGCCAGCAGCGGGGGACAGTCCCTTCTCCCCCAGCATTTT,CASSGGQSLLPQHF
NA,TRBV29-1,TRBJ1-3,NA,TGCAGCGCCTTGGGGGGCTCTGGAAACACCATATATTTT,CSALGGSGNTIYF
NA,TRBV10-3,TRBJ2-2,TRBD1,TGTGCCATCAGTGGAACAGGGGTTGCGGCGATGGGCACCGGGGAGCTGTTTTTT,CAISGTGVAAMGTGELFF
NA,TRBV5-4,TRBJ1-2,NA,TGTGCCAGCAGCCCCGGGGGACTTAACTATGGCTACACCTTC,CASSPGGLNYGYTF
NA,TRBV9,TRBJ2-5,NA,TGTGCCAGCAGCGTAGGAGGAGAAGAGACCCAGTACTTC,CASSVGGEETQYF
NA,TRBV28,TRBJ2-7,NA,TGTGCCAGCAGTTTTCTGTTCTCCGAGCAGTACTTC,CASSFLFSEQYF
NA,TRBV13,TRBJ2-1,NA,TGTGCCAGCAGCTTCCCTAATGCCTACAATGAGCAGTTCTTC,CASSFPNAYNEQFF
NA,TRBV19,TRBJ2-3,NA,TGTGCCAGTAGTATTTGGGCGCGGGGAGATACGCAGTATTTT,CASSIWARGDTQYF
NA,TRBV4-1,TRBJ2-7,TRBD1,TGCGCCAGCAGCCCCCGGGACAGGGGCCCCTACGAGCAGTACTTC,CASSPRDRGPYEQYF
NA,TRBV12-2,TRBJ2-7,NA,TGTGCAAGTCGCTTAGCGCGCCTAGCGGGAGGCGAGCAGTACTTC,CASRLARLAGGEQYF
NA,TRBV11-2,TRBJ2-7,NA,TGTGCCAGCAGCTTAGGTGGGAGCGGGCAGTACTTC,CASSLGGSGQYF
NA,TRBV6-2/TRBV6-3,TRBJ1-2,NA,TGTGCCAGCAGTTACCCCGCTGGGAGGGCCAGCTATGGCTACACCTTC,CASSYPAGRASYGYTF
NA,TRBV28,TRBJ1-3,NA,TGTGCCAGCCTTCAGGAAACTGGAAACACCATATATTTT,CASLQETGNTIYF
NA,TRBV7-8,TRBJ1-1,TRBD1,TGTGCCAGCAGCTTAATACAGGGGCCGAACACTGAAGCTTTCTTT,CASSLIQGPNTEAFF
NA,TRBV7-3,TRBJ2-3,TRBD2,TGTGCCAGCAGCTTGCTGAGCGGGGGGGCCACAGATACGCAGTATTTT,CASSLLSGGATDTQYF
NA,TRBV19,TRBJ2-2,TRBD1,TGTGCCAGTAAACCGGGACAGCCGAACACCGGGGAGCTGTTTTTT,CASKPGQPNTGELFF
NA,TRBV9,TRBJ1-1,TRBD1,TGTGCCAGCAGTTATAACAGGGGGCTAACTTTCTTT,CASSYNRGLTFF